These 10 T cell receptor beta chains were sequenced from one sample in a study of early T cells in non-severe SARS-CoV-2 infection (dated by TCRdb to 2020 to 2023). Receptors were amplified or captured by 5' RACE. Sequencing was performed on a NextSeq 500. TCRdb passed the public sequencing reads through fastp at Q25 and MiXCR, retaining productive beta sequences. Every entry covers one CDR3 protein and lists the most common genes and DNA from its rows. The sample table holds around 55,000 distinct CDR3 sequences, of which approximately 15% were seen once. The top ten clonotypes cover less than 12% of the sample. The sample was whole blood, taken at baseline. The receptors originated from an adult who was a healthcare worker with PCR-confirmed SARS-CoV-2 infection or an uninfected control (not recorded which).

This clonotype came up a few times. This chain links TRBV3-1 with TRBJ2-7, with D perhaps given as TRBD1 or TRBD2 (6 bases each). This CDR3 region has 13 residues. V lost 5 bases, J lost 2 bases, and 10 bases lay in between. CDR1 LGHDT and CDR2 YNNKEL come from the germline V gene (reference sequence). CDR3 sequence (DNA): TGTGCCAGCAGCTACCGGGGGCCCTACGAGCAGTACTTC. Translated: CASSYRGPYEQYF.

This clonotype was counted between two and nine times. The chain couples TRBV6-5 to TRBJ1-2; D gene ambiguous. The CDR3 totals 15 residues. Trimming took off 0 bases at V and 4 bases at J, with 12 bases between the two ends. In germline, CDR1 is MNHEY, CDR2 SVGAGI. The CDR3 DNA reads as TGTGCCAGCAGTTACTCTGCCTACAGTCCCTATGGCTACACCTTC. It encodes CASSYSAYSPYGYTF.

The chain carries TRBV7-8 and TRBJ1-1, with 7 positions matching TRBD1. Germline assignment: CDR1 SGHVS and CDR2 FQNEAQ. This CDR3 comprises 14 residues. V was clipped by 8 bases and J by 0 bases; unmatched bases: 6. The CDR3: CASAIGGLNTEAFF. The DNA for the CDR3 is TGTGCCAGCGCTATAGGGGGCCTGAACACTGAAGCTTTCTTT.

V is TRBV28 and J is TRBJ2-7; D possibly matches TRBD1 or TRBD2 (5 bases each). Germline loops: CDR1 MDHEN, CDR2 SYDVKM. The CDR3 is made up of 15 amino acids. The V end lost 3 bases, the J end lost 5 bases, and 17 bases lay between the germline ends. Here the CDR3 reads CASSLLARVGDEQYF. The CDR3 region has the DNA TGTGCCAGCAGTTTGCTCGCCAGGGTCGGGGACGAGCAGTACTTC.

The chain couples TRBV29-1 to TRBJ1-1; D gene uncertain. V lost 7 bases and J lost 4, with 16 bases in between. Germline V CDR1 and CDR2: SQVTM, ANQGSEA. The CDR3 has 13 residues. Written as DNA, the CDR3 is TGCAGCGCCGAGACCCCAAGGAGCACTGAAGCTTTCTTT. Amino acid sequence: CSAETPRSTEAFF.

The J gene is TRBJ1-6, the V gene TRBV28; a possible D gene is TRBD1 (6 bases). Germline CDR1 and CDR2: MDHEN and SYDVKM. The CDR3 is 14 residues long. Trimming took off 7 bases at V and 6 bases at J, with 13 bases between the two ends. The CDR3 is CASNIIRGNSPLHF. The CDR3 nucleotides are TGTGCCAGCAATATCATCAGGGGTAATTCACCCCTCCACTTT.

The genes are TRBV4-1 and TRBJ1-1, with D uncertain. The V gene's germline CDR1 is MGHRA and CDR2 YSYEKL. Between the trimmed V and J ends, which lost 0 bases and 1 base, there was a span of 6 bases. The CDR3 contains 14 residues. This CDR3 is CASSQDRRNTEAFF. In DNA form, the CDR3 reads TGCGCCAGCAGCCAAGATCGACGGAACACTGAAGCTTTCTTT.

This clonotype was recorded a few times. The chain carries TRBV12-3 or TRBV12-4 and TRBJ2-7, with 9 bases matching TRBD1. The CDR3 runs to 14 residues. J was trimmed by 3 bases and V by 4 bases; bases with no gene match: 4. The CDR3 loop reads CASSSGTGIYEQYF. In nucleotides, the CDR3 is TGTGCCAGCAGTTCCGGGACAGGGATCTACGAGCAGTACTTC.

This clonotype qualifies as medium-sized. This chain links TRBV11-2 with TRBJ2-3; a weak D match, TRBD1 (5 bases). Germline-derived CDR1 and CDR2 are SGHAT and FQNNGV. The V end was cut by 4 bases, the J end by 3 bases, with 11 bases between. This CDR3 has 14 amino acids. CDR3 bases: TGTGCCAGCAGCTCCTTGGGGCCAACAGATACGCAGTATTTT. It encodes CASSSLGPTDTQYF.

V is TRBV7-2 and J is TRBJ2-1, with 9 bases aligning to TRBD2. This CDR3 region has 14 residues. Germline V gives CDR1 SGHTA, CDR2 FQGNSA. Losses at the gene ends were 3 bases for V and 7 bases for J; bases not matched to a gene: 4. This CDR3 reads CASSFIAGGNEQFF. CDR3 in DNA: TGTGCCAGCAGCTTCATCGCGGGAGGGAATGAGCAGTTCTTC.